This entry features one T cell receptor (beta chain) sequence. The antigen remains undetermined. A multiplex PCR was run with 60 Vbeta primers and 13 Jbeta primers. Repertoires were generated with immunoSEQ multiplex PCR, while TCRdb's copy carries only in-frame clones and drops some. Here the sample spans fewer than 250,000 clones, around 80% being singletons. This sample is drawn from a study of cytomegalovirus exposure and HLA in healthy donors. Notes on the study in general: With DRB1 most and HLA-C fewest, TCR association rates differed between HLA loci in a later analysis. In a later analysis, TCR beta V- and J-gene trimming was associated with a missense DCLRE1C variant.

The CDR3 spans 18 residues. Trimming removed 1 base from V and 0 bases from J; junction bases left unmatched: 7. Germline values: CDR1 LNHNV, CDR2 YYDKDF (reference sequence). This rearrangement joins TRBV15 to TRBJ2-3, with 10 bases that match TRBD2. Sequenced sample: PBMCs. The TCR comes from a man aged 40-49 years in good health and CMV-seronegative. The CDR3 spells CATSRGASGRGSTDTQYF. CDR3 bases: TGTGCCACCAGCAGAGGTGCTAGCGGGAGAGGAAGCACAGATACGCAGTATTTT.